This TCR beta chain originates from a study of T cells in Graves' hyperthyroidism and ophthalmopathy. V gave up 3 bases and J gave up 14 bases, with 10 bases separating them. The CDR3 spans 10 residues. CDR1 and CDR2 from the germline V gene are MDHEN and SYDVKM. TCR beta CDR3 regions were amplified from RNA transcripts. Initially, a first-round RT-PCR of the TCR CDR3 employed the HTBI primer set. Each CDR3 protein gets one entry after TCRdb re-called the multiplex PCR reads with MiXCR. The repertoire holds some 740,000 distinct CDR3 sequences, with 12% to 15% as singletons. Study-level points and caveats: Onset of ophthalmopathy came a median about 6.5 months after the model predicted it. By a 13 V-J model, ophthalmopathy was set apart from stable hyperthyroidism. Blood also held most thyroid clonotypes expanded beyond 0.001.

Worth noting for this clonotype: The antigen remains undetermined.

The gene calls are TRBV28 and TRBJ1-1, with D hard to call. The TCR was taken from a woman between 18 and 30 years old with Graves' hyperthyroidism. Sequenced sample: blood. The CDR3: CASSFIVSFF. CDR3 DNA: TGTGCCAGCAGTTTTATAGTAAGCTTCTTT.